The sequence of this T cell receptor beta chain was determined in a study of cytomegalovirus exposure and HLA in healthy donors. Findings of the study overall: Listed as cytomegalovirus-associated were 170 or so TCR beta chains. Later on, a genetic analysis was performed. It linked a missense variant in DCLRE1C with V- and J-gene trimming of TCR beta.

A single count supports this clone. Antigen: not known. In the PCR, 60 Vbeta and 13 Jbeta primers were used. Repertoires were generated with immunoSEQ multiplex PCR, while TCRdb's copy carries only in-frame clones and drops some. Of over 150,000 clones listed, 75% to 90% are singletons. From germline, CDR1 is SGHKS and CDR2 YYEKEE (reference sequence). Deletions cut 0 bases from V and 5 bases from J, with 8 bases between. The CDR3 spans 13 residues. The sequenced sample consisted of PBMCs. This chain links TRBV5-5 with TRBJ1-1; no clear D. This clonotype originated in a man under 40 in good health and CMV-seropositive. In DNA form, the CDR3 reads TGTGCCAGCAGCTTGGGACTGTCGACTGAAGCTTTCTTT. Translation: CASSLGLSTEAFF.